Listed here are 16 T cell receptor beta chains from one sample, sequenced in a study of T cell changes during pregnancy in multiple sclerosis. Repertoires were generated with immunoSEQ multiplex PCR, while TCRdb's copy carries only in-frame clones and drops some. In the table there are about 70,000 clones, roughly 94% of which are singletons. The input for sequencing was peripheral blood, taken in the third trimester of pregnancy. These receptors were collected from a female donor with multiple sclerosis, enrolled in a pregnancy study.

The chain recombines TRBV9 with TRBJ1-2, with D perhaps matching TRBD1 (6 bases). This CDR3 has 13 amino acids. V lost 3 bases and J 7 bases, leaving 13 bases between the germline ends. From germline, CDR1 is SGDLS and CDR2 YYNGEE. CDR3 in amino acids: CASSDRVGGGYTF. The CDR3 nucleotides are TGTGCCAGCAGCGACAGGGTCGGTGGTGGCTACACCTTC.

The rearrangement uses TRBV18 and TRBJ1-4; D unclear. V was trimmed by 6 bases and J by 8 bases, leaving 19 bases between them. The CDR3 sequence is 15 residues long. The germline gives CDR1 KGHSH, CDR2 LQKENI. The CDR3 DNA follows: TGTGCCAGCTCTCTCTCTGCCCAGGCTGGCGAAAAACTGTTTTTT. This codes for CASSLSAQAGEKLFF.

The rearrangement uses TRBV6-5 and TRBJ1-1; D uncertain. Germline V CDR1 and CDR2: MNHEY, SVGAGI. CDR3 length equals 11 residues. Trimming cost V 5 bases and J 8 bases, with 9 bases left between them. In nucleotides, the CDR3 is TGTGCCAGCAGTACCCCGGGGGAAGCTTTCTTT. Encoded protein: CASSTPGEAFF.

The count of this clone is one. The chain joins TRBV6-5 to TRBJ2-7, with TRBD1 matching 10 bases. V shed 2 bases, J shed 5 bases, and the junction held 3 bases outside the gene matches. The CDR3 length is 14 residues. Germline assignment: CDR1 MNHEY and CDR2 SVGAGI. The CDR3 here is CASSYGTGVDEQYF. Here the CDR3 DNA reads TGTGCCAGCAGTTACGGGACAGGGGTCGACGAGCAGTACTTC.

The chain links TRBV28 to TRBJ1-1; D unresolved. Germline V gene sequence: CDR1 MDHEN, CDR2 SYDVKM. The V gene lost 11 bases and the J gene lost 2 bases, with 21 bases spanning the gap. The CDR3 loop spans 15 amino acids. CDR3 sequence: CAGRSAHNRNTEAFF. The CDR3, as DNA: TGTGCCGGGAGGAGCGCCCACAACCGTAACACTGAAGCTTTCTTT.

The rearrangement links TRBV19 to TRBJ2-7; 7 bases fit TRBD2. CDR1 is LNHDA and CDR2 is SQIVND in the germline V gene (reference sequence). Losses at the gene ends were 9 bases for V and 2 bases for J; bases not matched to a gene: 16. The CDR3 runs to 16 residues. CDR3 in amino acids: CASHPWGGSGTYEQYF. The CDR3 DNA reads as TGTGCCAGCCACCCTTGGGGGGGATCGGGGACCTACGAGCAGTACTTC.

CDR3 coding DNA: TGTGCCAGCAGCTTCTTTTCGGGGGTGGGAGAGACCCAGTACTTC. Residues: CASSFFSGVGETQYF. The chain joins TRBV5-6 to TRBJ2-5; TRBD2 might be the D (6 bases). The V gene lost 2 bases and the J gene lost 4 bases, with 15 bases spanning the gap. The CDR3 is 15 residues long. CDR1 and CDR2 (germline): SGHDT, YYEEEE. The full variable domain, with the rest looked up from reference TRBV5-6 and TRBJ2-5, is DAGVTQSPTHLIKTRGQQVTLRCSPKSGHDTVSWYQQALGQGPQFIFQYYEEEERQRGNFPDRFSGHQFPNYSSELNVNALLLGDSALYLCASSFFSGVGETQYFGPGTRLLVL.

CDR3 nucleotide sequence: TGTGCCAGTAGAAAAACAGGGATTATCGCCGGGGAGCTGTTTTTT. This encodes CASRKTGIIAGELFF. This sequence joins TRBV27 and TRBJ2-2; possible D gene TRBD1, 6 bases. The CDR3 is 15 residues long. V was shortened by 9 bases and J by 6 bases, with 20 bases between the two germline ends. Looked up from germline, CDR1 is MNHEY and CDR2 is SMNVEV (reference sequence).

The rearrangement joins TRBV19 to TRBJ1-1; 7 bases are a match to TRBD1. Germline lookup yields CDR1 LNHDA and CDR2 SQIVND (reference sequence). V was clipped by 9 bases and J by 4 bases; unmatched bases: 8. This CDR3 is built from 13 residues. This CDR3 is CASSQTGPTEAFF. DNA of the CDR3: TGTGCCAGCTCGCAGACAGGGCCCACTGAAGCTTTCTTT.

This chain joins TRBV19 and TRBJ2-1; 7 nucleotides line up with TRBD1. The CDR3 is 13 amino acids. The V gene end was trimmed by 3 bases and the J gene end by 10 bases; junction bases not matched to a gene: 6. Germline lookup yields CDR1 LNHDA and CDR2 SQIVND (reference sequence). In nucleotides, the CDR3 is TGTGCCAGTAGTATTCGACAGGGCCACGAGCAGTTCTTC. As protein: CASSIRQGHEQFF.

The genes are TRBV7-2 and TRBJ1-3, with 8 positions matching TRBD1. V was pared by 5 bases and J by 1 base, with 7 bases of the junction left unmatched. This CDR3 is 16 amino acids long. Germline CDR1 and CDR2: SGHTA and FQGNSA. The CDR3 bases are TGTGCCAGCAGCCTGGGACAGGTTCAGTCTGGAAACACCATATATTTT. Protein sequence: CASSLGQVQSGNTIYF.

The rearrangement joins TRBV2 to TRBJ2-3; 10 bases align to TRBD1. The CDR3 contains 16 residues. Looked up from germline, CDR1 is SNHLY and CDR2 is FYNNEI. V was clipped by 5 bases and J by 4 bases; unmatched bases: 9. CDR3 residues: CASSLPRGTGADTQYF. The CDR3 DNA is TGTGCCAGCAGTCTACCCCGAGGGACAGGGGCAGATACGCAGTATTTT.

V usage is TRBV6-5 and J usage is TRBJ1-3, with D possibly TRBD1 on 6 matching bases. V was cut by 2 bases and J by 4 bases, with 12 bases left in between. Germline V gives CDR1 MNHEY, CDR2 SVGAGI. The CDR3 is made up of 15 amino acids. The CDR3 DNA reads as TGTGCCAGCAGTTACCAAACAGGGACCGGAAACACCATATATTTT. Translated: CASSYQTGTGNTIYF.

J is TRBJ1-1 and V is TRBV6-5, with 7 bases identical to TRBD1. V was clipped by 7 bases and J by 1 base; unmatched bases: 6. This CDR3 is 14 amino acids long. Germline CDR1 and CDR2: MNHEY and SVGAGI. Here the CDR3 reads CASNTRDRNTEAFF. The DNA of the CDR3 is TGTGCCAGCAACACCCGGGACAGGAACACTGAAGCTTTCTTT.

The chain uses TRBV6-1 and TRBJ1-1, with a weak D call TRBD1 (6 bases). Germline CDR1 reads MNHNS; CDR2 reads SASEGT. Deletions cut 1 base from V and 3 bases from J, with 12 bases between. The CDR3 has 15 amino acids. Here the CDR3 reads CASSEVTGWDTEAFF. In DNA form, the CDR3 reads TGTGCCAGCAGTGAAGTAACAGGGTGGGACACTGAAGCTTTCTTT.

The chain recombines TRBV14 with TRBJ2-1; D may be TRBD1 (6 bases). CDR1 is SGHDN and CDR2 is FVKESK in the germline V gene. V lost 0 bases to trimming and J lost 0 bases, with 12 bases between them. There are 17 residues in the CDR3. The CDR3 here is CASSQDQWGPSYNEQFF. The CDR3 bases are TGTGCCAGCAGCCAAGATCAGTGGGGGCCCTCCTACAATGAGCAGTTCTTC.